This T cell receptor beta chain was sequenced during a study of PD-1 blockade in classical Hodgkin lymphoma. Study results and limitations: The study found complete responders had baseline diversity similar to newly diagnosed patients. CD8+ TCR diversity did not rise significantly by C4D1, unlike CD4+. Newly diagnosed patients were reported to start with lower TCR diversity than healthy donors.

Every patient experienced relapse after autologous stem cell transplantation, and brentuximab vedotin exposure varied. Thawed PBMCs yielded CD4+ T cells through magnetic negative selection. Trimming took 11 bases from V and 0 from J; bases not matched to a gene: 6. The CDR3 sequence is 14 residues long. Germline CDR1 reads MNHEY; CDR2 reads SVGAGI. Assay used: immunoSEQ multiplex PCR; TCRdb lists only in-frame clones, some missing. The table records approximately 17,000 clones, 85% of them present only once. Remarks on this clone: The antigen is undetermined.

The source is a human donor with classical Hodgkin lymphoma. The sample consisted of CD4+ T cells from blood, taken at baseline. The gene calls are TRBV6-5 and TRBJ2-2; 7 bases line up with TRBD1. The CDR3 loop reads CASGRGTNTGELFF. The CDR3 DNA reads TGTGCCTCCGGCAGGGGGACGAACACCGGGGAGCTGTTTTTT.